This TCR beta chain is drawn from a study of cytomegalovirus exposure and HLA in healthy donors. J was trimmed by 2 bases and V by 9 bases; bases with no gene match: 6. Per germline, CDR1 LNHDA and CDR2 SQIVND (reference sequence). There are 13 residues in the CDR3. 60 Vbeta and 13 Jbeta primers were used in PCR. Clones were sequenced by immunoSEQ multiplex PCR, and TCRdb holds only the in-frame ones, with some missing. Among roughly 110,000 clones listed, around 75% were seen once. The source of this sequence is a male donor in good health and CMV-seropositive. The sequencing sample was made of PBMCs. This chain uses TRBV19 with TRBJ1-1, with TRBD1 matching 7 bases. In DNA, the CDR3 is TGTGCCAGCTCCTGGGACAGAAACACTGAAGCTTTCTTT. This translates into CASSWDRNTEAFF.